This note documents a single T cell receptor beta chain sequence. Its antigen remains unknown. The entry originates in a study of T cell repertoires in cytomegalovirus infection. Background on the study: An indication of both CMV infection and matching HLA type came from public TCR beta signatures.

From the reads, TCRdb called clonotypes with MiXCR, one entry per CDR3 protein. In the table there are roughly 150,000 distinct CDR3 sequences, roughly 15% of which are singletons. The CDR3 totals 16 residues. Per germline, CDR1 SEHNR and CDR2 FQNEAQ (reference sequence). With V trimmed by 2 bases and J by 4 bases, 6 bases remained unmatched. Study results and limitations: HLA-C-restricted CMV-specific TCR beta clonotypes prevailed in the ex vivo response. The cumulative frequency of public TCR beta families identified carriers of CMV plus the relevant HLA.

The sequenced sample was CD8+ T cells from PBMCs. The chain combines TRBV7-9 with TRBJ2-7; 12 nucleotides agree with TRBD2. The clonotype originates from a human donor in good health (CMV status not recorded). Some clones in this sample may be carry-over from other donors' samples. CDR3 amino acids: CASSLRTSGRPYEQYF. Written as DNA, the CDR3 is TGTGCCAGCAGCTTAAGAACTAGCGGGAGGCCTTACGAGCAGTACTTC.